This T cell receptor beta chain was retrieved from a study of blood T cells in healthy people across ages. Study findings and constraints: There was no known CMV status for donors, so expanded clonotype changes were possibly confounded. Naive T cell percentage and TCR beta diversity correlated strongly.

Ranging in age from roughly 6 to 90, the donors were healthy Caucasian individuals from Russia. Per sample, a minimum of 6 million PBMCs were isolated. A remark on this clonotype: What it binds is not known.

Using a J-beta primer mix together with a sample-barcoded 5' primer, a second PCR was run for about 6 to 11 cycles. TCRdb re-called the 5' RACE reads with MiXCR, one entry per CDR3 protein. Of around 1,100,000 distinct CDR3 sequences listed, 35% to 45% are singletons. This CDR3 contains 15 residues. Between the trimmed V and J ends, which lost 7 bases and 5 bases, there was a span of 18 bases. Looked up from germline, CDR1 is SGHRS and CDR2 is YFSETQ. Sequencing used blood. This chain joins TRBV5-1 and TRBJ1-4, with D possibly being TRBD1 (6 bases). The receptor was isolated from a man aged 18 to 35 in good health. In DNA, the CDR3 is TGCGCCAGCCAGATAGGGGGACCGCGGAATGAAAAACTGTTTTTT. Translated: CASQIGGPRNEKLFF.